The T cell receptor (beta chain) under discussion was sequenced for a study of prognosis after radiotherapy for stage I lung cancer. It was by two-round multiplex PCR that TCR beta CDR3 was amplified from genomic DNA. Every TRBV and TRBJ gene had its own specific primer in first-round PCR. TCRdb reprocessed the multiplex PCR reads via MiXCR and lists one record per CDR3 protein. The data show roughly 18,000 distinct CDR3 sequences, around 44% seen once. The trim removed 1 base at V and 4 bases at J, leaving 5 bases unmatched. Germline V gene data show CDR1 as SGHTA and CDR2 as FQGNSA. The CDR3 covers 15 residues.

V and J are TRBV7-2 and TRBJ2-7; 9 positions match TRBD1. The sequence was obtained from a donor aged 50 or older with non-small cell lung cancer. Source: PBMCs, taken before or after stereotactic body radiation therapy (not recorded which). Here the CDR3 DNA reads TGTGCCAGCAGCTTAGACAGGGGGCGCCTGTACGAGCAGTACTTC. Translated, it gives CASSLDRGRLYEQYF.